Listed here are 27 T cell receptor beta chains from one sample, sequenced in a study of blood T cell repertoires in COVID-19. Assay used: immunoSEQ multiplex PCR; TCRdb lists only in-frame clones, some missing. The sample has under 35,000 clones; around 87% are singletons. What was sequenced was peripheral blood. The origin of the receptors is a man aged 55-75 years with acute or convalescent COVID-19.

The V gene is TRBV28, the J gene TRBJ2-1; weak D call: TRBD2 (5 bases). Between the trimmed V and J ends, which lost 6 bases and 10 bases, there was a span of 13 bases. The CDR3 contains 12 residues. The germline V gene encodes CDR1 MDHEN and CDR2 SYDVKM. CDR3 sequence reads: CASRSRTGEQFF. The CDR3 region has the DNA TGTGCCAGCAGATCTCGGACTGGGGAGCAGTTCTTC. The full variable domain, rest sourced from reference TRBV28 and TRBJ2-1, is DVKVTQSSRYLVKRTGEKVFLECVQDMDHENMFWYRQDPGLGLRLIYFSYDVKMKEKGDIPEGYSVSREKKERFSLILESASTNQTSMYLCASRSRTGEQFFGPGTRLTVL.

The V gene is TRBV4-2, the J gene TRBJ2-1, with a weak D call TRBD2 (6 bases). CDR3 size: 15 residues. Germline loops: CDR1 LGHNA, CDR2 YNFKEQ. Trimming removed 0 bases from V and 6 bases from J, with 12 bases in between. The CDR3 nucleotides read TGTGCCAGCAGCCAAGACCACGGGAGTATCAATGAGCAGTTCTTC. This translates into CASSQDHGSINEQFF.

The CDR3 nucleotides are TGCGCCAGCAGCTTGGCCCCAGGGGCGCGGAACTATGGCTACACCTTC. This translates into CASSLAPGARNYGYTF. The V and J genes are TRBV5-1 and TRBJ1-2; a weak D match, TRBD1 (6 bases). CDR1 is SGHRS and CDR2 is YFSETQ in the germline V gene. The V end was cut by 0 bases, the J end by 2 bases, with 14 bases between. The CDR3 length is 16 residues.

V and J are TRBV28 and TRBJ1-2, with D perhaps TRBD1 (5 bases). Germline V CDR1 and CDR2: MDHEN, SYDVKM. The V end was cut by 4 bases, the J end by 6 bases, with 12 bases between. CDR3 size: 13 residues. Here the CDR3 reads CASSSTARDGYTF. CDR3 nucleotides: TGTGCCAGCAGTTCGACAGCTCGTGATGGCTACACCTTC.

V and J are TRBV5-4 and TRBJ2-1, with 14 bases fitting TRBD2. Germline values: CDR1 SGHNT, CDR2 YYREEE (reference sequence). J gave up 2 bases and V 0 bases, and 1 base lay outside the gene matches. The CDR3 length is 17 residues. The CDR3 DNA is TGTGCCAGCAGCTTGGGACTAGCGGGGGGGACCTACAATGAGCAGTTCTTC. This encodes CASSLGLAGGTYNEQFF.

The chain recombines TRBV28 with TRBJ1-2; possibly TRBD1 for D (5 bases). Trimming removed 7 bases at V and 8 bases at J, with 14 bases between. Germline V lookup: CDR1 MDHEN, CDR2 SYDVKM. The CDR3 spans 12 residues. The CDR3 is CASTLRGRGYTF. As DNA, the CDR3 is TGTGCCAGCACCCTTAGGGGTCGAGGCTACACCTTC.

V gene TRBV5-4 combines with J gene TRBJ2-1; D remains ambiguous. From germline, CDR1 is SGHNT and CDR2 YYREEE (reference sequence). CDR3 length: 12 amino acids. Between the trimmed V and J ends, which lost 0 bases and 10 bases, there was a span of 8 bases. DNA of the CDR3: TGTGCCAGCAGCTTGGCACCCGGGGAGCAGTTCTTC. It is translated as CASSLAPGEQFF.

The chain carries TRBV4-2 and TRBJ2-1; 8 nucleotides match TRBD2. The V segment lost 0 bases and the J segment 6 bases; nucleotides outside the gene matches: 10. The germline V gene has CDR1 LGHNA and CDR2 YNFKEQ. The CDR3 runs 17 residues. The CDR3 region is CASSQDRLAGTGNEQFF. In nucleotides, the CDR3 is TGTGCCAGCAGCCAAGATCGGTTAGCGGGGACTGGCAATGAGCAGTTCTTC.

The V and J genes are TRBV5-1 and TRBJ1-5; 12 nucleotides match TRBD1. This CDR3 is 15 amino acids long. Germline CDR1 SGHRS, CDR2 YFSETQ. J lost 5 bases, V lost 4 bases, and 4 bases had no gene match. The CDR3 coding sequence is TGCGCCAGCAGCGTAGGGACAGGGGGCTATCAGCCCCAGCATTTT. This codes for CASSVGTGGYQPQHF.

This chain links TRBV11-2 with TRBJ2-1, with D unclear. The CDR3 is made up of 16 amino acids. Germline CDR1 SGHAT, CDR2 FQNNGV. Trimming shortened V by 5 bases and J by 0 bases, and 14 bases separated the two germline ends. As DNA, the CDR3 is TGTGCCAGCAGCCCCTGGAGAGGTAGCTCCTACAATGAGCAGTTCTTC. Residues: CASSPWRGSSYNEQFF.

The genes are TRBV6-4 and TRBJ1-5; 8 bases fit TRBD1. The V gene's germline CDR1 is MRHNA and CDR2 SNTAGT. V lost 2 bases to trimming and J lost 7 bases; unmatched junction nucleotides: 4. The CDR3 covers 14 residues. The CDR3 DNA reads as TGTGCCAGCAGTGACGAGGCAGGGGGCCAGCCCCAGCATTTT. This encodes CASSDEAGGQPQHF.

This chain connects TRBV24-1 to TRBJ2-7, with D perhaps matching TRBD2 (6 bases). Germline CDR1 is KGHDR and CDR2 is SFDVKD. The CDR3 is 13 amino acids. V was trimmed by 7 bases and J by 1 base, leaving 10 bases between them. This chain's CDR3 is CATRDGGSYEQYF. The DNA for the CDR3 is TGTGCCACCAGGGACGGGGGTTCCTACGAGCAGTACTTC.

The gene calls are TRBV2 and TRBJ1-2; the match to TRBD1 covers 12 bases. Germline V gives CDR1 SNHLY, CDR2 FYNNEI. V was clipped by 4 bases and J by 6 bases; unmatched bases: 3. The CDR3 is 14 residues long. CDR3 sequence reads: CASSGWDRGHGYTF. DNA for the CDR3: TGTGCCAGCAGTGGCTGGGACAGGGGGCATGGCTACACCTTC. Full variable domain (missing parts from reference TRBV2 and TRBJ1-2): EPEVTQTPSHQVTQMGQEVILRCVPISNHLYFYWYRQILGQKVEFLVSFYNNEISEKSEIFDDQFSVERPDGSNFTLKIRSTKLEDSAMYFCASSGWDRGHGYTFGSGTRLTVV.

The DNA for the CDR3 is TGCAGTGCTAGTCCTCTGGCACCAAGCTCTGGAAACACCATATATTTT. Its protein is CSASPLAPSSGNTIYF. The chain joins TRBV20-1 to TRBJ1-3, with no clear D. Trimming shortened V by 3 bases and J by 0 bases, and 15 bases separated the two germline ends. CDR1 and CDR2 from the germline V gene are DFQATT and SNEGSKA (reference sequence). The CDR3 sequence is 16 residues long.

The chain employs TRBV5-1 and TRBJ2-1; 14 bases match TRBD2. J was trimmed by 8 bases and V by 3 bases; bases with no gene match: 10. This CDR3 comprises 17 residues. Germline V gene data show CDR1 as SGHRS and CDR2 as YFSETQ. CDR3 in amino acids: CASSSRSGTSGSYEQFF. CDR3 nucleotide sequence: TGCGCCAGCAGCTCCCGGTCCGGGACTAGCGGGAGTTATGAGCAGTTCTTC.

CDR3 DNA sequence: TGTGCCAGCAGGGATCCAATCACAGGGGGCGTCTCTGGGGCCAACGTCCTGACTTTC. Translated: CASRDPITGGVSGANVLTF. The rearrangement uses TRBV6-4 and TRBJ2-6, with 9 bases that match TRBD1. J lost 0 bases, V lost 6 bases, and 12 bases had no gene match. This CDR3 spans 19 amino acids. Germline CDR1 and CDR2: MRHNA and SNTAGT.

The chain combines TRBV6-5 with TRBJ2-3, with unresolved D. The length of the CDR3 is 14 residues. Looked up from germline, CDR1 is MNHEY and CDR2 is SVGAGI. The ends were cut back, 0 bases at V and 5 bases at J, with 9 bases in the middle. DNA for the CDR3: TGTGCCAGCAGTTACTCCAGGTTCGGAGATACGCAGTATTTT. Protein product: CASSYSRFGDTQYF.

This chain uses TRBV27 with TRBJ1-5; 7 bases are a match to TRBD1. V lost 0 bases and J lost 4; bases outside the gene matches: 9. This CDR3 contains 17 residues. Looked up from germline, CDR1 is MNHEY and CDR2 is SMNVEV (reference sequence). Here the CDR3 DNA reads TGTGCCAGCAGTTTATCGGGACAGCGACTCCTAAATCAGCCCCAGCATTTT. Its protein product is CASSLSGQRLLNQPQHF.

The table lists this clone with a count of one. The rearrangement uses TRBV7-8 and TRBJ1-6; unclear D gene. CDR1 and CDR2 from the germline V gene are SGHVS and FQNEAQ. V lost 1 base and J lost 8, with 9 bases in between. The CDR3 runs 14 residues. The CDR3 loop is CASSLVGNDSPLHF. DNA for the CDR3: TGTGCCAGCAGCTTAGTCGGGAACGATTCACCCCTCCACTTT. The full variable domain, its missing parts supplied by reference TRBV7-8 and TRBJ1-6, is GAGVSQSPRYKVAKRGQDVALRCDPISGHVSLFWYQQALGQGPEFLTYFQNEAQLDKSGLPSDRFFAERPEGSVSTLKIQRTQQEDSAVYLCASSLVGNDSPLHFGNGTRLTVT.

The rearrangement joins TRBV7-5 to TRBJ2-7; the DNA was not used to check the table's D call, TRBD1. TRBV7-5 is termed a pseudogene. CDR3 length: 14 amino acids. CDR3 loop: CVRSLRGPRDEQYF. The CDR3 region has the DNA TGTGTCAGAAGCTTACGAGGACCCAGGGACGAGCAGTACTTC.

The chain recombines TRBV5-1 with TRBJ1-4; 10 positions agree with TRBD1. The length of the CDR3 is 15 residues. V dropped 3 bases and J dropped 2; count of bases not matched to a gene: 1. CDR1 is SGHRS and CDR2 is YFSETQ in the germline V gene. CDR3 nucleotides: TGCGCCAGCAGCTGGGGACAGGGGACTAATGAAAAACTGTTTTTT. Translation: CASSWGQGTNEKLFF.

This chain joins TRBV7-9 and TRBJ2-7; D not certain. Trimming cost V 3 bases and J 2 bases, with 5 bases left between them. The CDR3 covers 12 residues. CDR1 SEHNR and CDR2 FQNEAQ come from the germline V gene (reference sequence). CDR3 in amino acids: CASSLAAYEQYF. CDR3 DNA sequence: TGTGCCAGCAGCTTGGCCGCCTACGAGCAGTACTTC.

The chain joins TRBV27 to TRBJ1-1; tentatively, D is TRBD1 (5 bases). The CDR3 contains 14 residues. V lost 3 bases and J lost 0, with 8 bases in between. The germline V gene encodes CDR1 MNHEY and CDR2 SMNVEV (reference sequence). This CDR3 reads CASSLTALNTEAFF. CDR3 DNA sequence: TGTGCCAGCAGTTTGACAGCCCTGAACACTGAAGCTTTCTTT.

The CDR3 spells CASSLGDRDYEQYF. Written as DNA, the CDR3 is TGCGCCAGCAGCTTGGGGGACAGGGACTACGAGCAGTACTTC. The gene calls are TRBV5-1 and TRBJ2-7, with TRBD1 identical over 9 bases. CDR3 size: 14 residues. V trimming: 0 bases; J trimming: 3 bases; junction bases outside the gene matches: 1. In germline, CDR1 is SGHRS, CDR2 YFSETQ.

This clone appeared once. This rearrangement joins TRBV7-9 to TRBJ2-5; TRBD1 is a possible D gene (5 bases). V was pared by 5 bases and J by 2 bases, with 12 bases between. CDR1 and CDR2 (germline): SEHNR, FQNEAQ (reference sequence). The CDR3 runs 14 residues. Here the CDR3 reads CASSPPGPQETQYF. CDR3 coding DNA: TGTGCCAGCAGCCCACCAGGGCCACAAGAGACCCAGTACTTC.

This chain joins TRBV6-5 and TRBJ2-1; the match to TRBD2 covers 10 bases. The CDR3 is 15 amino acids. Germline values: CDR1 MNHEY, CDR2 SVGAGI. The V and J ends lost 6 bases and 7 bases, in that order; junction bases with no gene match: 9. The CDR3 here is CASSAIAGGTNEQFF. In nucleotides, the CDR3 is TGTGCCAGCAGCGCGATAGCGGGAGGAACGAATGAGCAGTTCTTC.

This clone appeared once. The chain is built from TRBV25-1 and TRBJ2-1, with 10 nucleotides matching TRBD2. Looked up from germline, CDR1 is MGHDK and CDR2 is SYGVNS. The V gene end was trimmed by 7 bases and the J gene end by 8 bases; junction bases not matched to a gene: 11. The CDR3 is 15 residues long. CDR3 region: CASTDSSGRAHEQFF. The DNA of the CDR3 is TGTGCCAGCACCGATTCAAGCGGGAGGGCACATGAGCAGTTCTTC.